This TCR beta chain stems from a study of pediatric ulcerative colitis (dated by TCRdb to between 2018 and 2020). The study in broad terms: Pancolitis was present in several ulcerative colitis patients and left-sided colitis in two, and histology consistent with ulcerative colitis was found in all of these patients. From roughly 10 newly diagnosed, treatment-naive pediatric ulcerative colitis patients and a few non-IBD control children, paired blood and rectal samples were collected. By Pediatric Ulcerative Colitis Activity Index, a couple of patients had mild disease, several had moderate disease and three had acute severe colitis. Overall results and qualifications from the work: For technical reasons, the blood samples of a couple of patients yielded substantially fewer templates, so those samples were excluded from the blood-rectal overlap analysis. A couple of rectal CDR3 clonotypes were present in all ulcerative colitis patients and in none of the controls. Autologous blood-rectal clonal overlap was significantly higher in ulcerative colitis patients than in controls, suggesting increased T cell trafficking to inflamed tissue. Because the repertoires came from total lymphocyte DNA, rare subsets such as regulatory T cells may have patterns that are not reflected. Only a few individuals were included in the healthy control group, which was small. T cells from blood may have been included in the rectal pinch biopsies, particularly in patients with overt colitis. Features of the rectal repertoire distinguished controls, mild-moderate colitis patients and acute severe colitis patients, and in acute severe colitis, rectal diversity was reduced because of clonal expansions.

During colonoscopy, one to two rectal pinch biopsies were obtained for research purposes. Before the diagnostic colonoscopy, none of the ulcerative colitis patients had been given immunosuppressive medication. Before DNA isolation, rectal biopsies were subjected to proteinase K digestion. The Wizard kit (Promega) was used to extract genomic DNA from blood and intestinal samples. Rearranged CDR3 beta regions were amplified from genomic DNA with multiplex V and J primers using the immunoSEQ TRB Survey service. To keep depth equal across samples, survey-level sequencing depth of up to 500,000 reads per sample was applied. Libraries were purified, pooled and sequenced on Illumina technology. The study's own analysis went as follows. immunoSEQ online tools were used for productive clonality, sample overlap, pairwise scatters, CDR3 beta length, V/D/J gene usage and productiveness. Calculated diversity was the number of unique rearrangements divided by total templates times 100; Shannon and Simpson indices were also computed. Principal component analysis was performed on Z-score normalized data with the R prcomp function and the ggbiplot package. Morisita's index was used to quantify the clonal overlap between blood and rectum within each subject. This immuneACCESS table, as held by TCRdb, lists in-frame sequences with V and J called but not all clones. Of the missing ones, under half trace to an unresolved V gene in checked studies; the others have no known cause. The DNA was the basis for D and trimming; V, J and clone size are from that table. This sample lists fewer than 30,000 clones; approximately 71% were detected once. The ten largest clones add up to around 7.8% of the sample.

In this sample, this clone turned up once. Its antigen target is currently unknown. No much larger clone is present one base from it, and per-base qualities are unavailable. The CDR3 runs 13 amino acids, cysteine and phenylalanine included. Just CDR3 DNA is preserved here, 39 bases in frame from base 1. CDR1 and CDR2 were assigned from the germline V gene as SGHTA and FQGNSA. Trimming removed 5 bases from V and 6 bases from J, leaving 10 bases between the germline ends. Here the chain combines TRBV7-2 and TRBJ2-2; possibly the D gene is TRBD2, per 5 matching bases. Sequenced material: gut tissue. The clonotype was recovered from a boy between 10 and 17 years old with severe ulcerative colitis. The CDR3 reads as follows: CASSRGQSGELFF. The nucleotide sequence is TGTGCCAGCAGCCGAGGGCAGTCCGGGGAGCTGTTTTTT. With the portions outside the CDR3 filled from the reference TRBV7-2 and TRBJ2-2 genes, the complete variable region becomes GAGVSQSPSNKVTEKGKDVELRCDPISGHTALYWYRQSLGQGLEFLIYFQGNSAPDKSGLPSDRFSAERTGGSVSTLTIQRTQQEDSAVYLCASSRGQSGELFFGEGSRLTVL.